The 20 T cell receptor beta chains in this list originate from one sample, sequenced in a study of spatial heterogeneity in lung cancer (dated by TCRdb to the late 2010s). Library creation used 5' RACE. TCRdb lists the instrument as NextSeq 500. TCRdb ran its own pipeline on the public reads, namely fastp trimming at Q25 and MiXCR clone calling, and kept in-frame beta chains. Rows are unified per CDR3 protein, each entry keeping the most common DNA and genes. The sample table contains fewer than 3,500 distinct CDR3 sequences; only one count was recorded for 15% to 20% of them. Of the sample, 40% is held by the ten largest clones. The sample's time point, from its label and the paper: blood at routine non-recurrence follow-up after resection. The specimen comprised PBMCs, sampled at follow-up. The receptor set was obtained from a male donor with early-stage non-small cell lung cancer.

By share, this clonotype ranks as large (0.1 to 1%). The rearrangement links TRBV19 to TRBJ2-1; possible D gene TRBD2, 5 bases. The CDR3 runs 15 residues. Looked up from germline, CDR1 is LNHDA and CDR2 is SQIVND (reference sequence). With 1 base removed from V and 5 bases from J, the gap between germline ends came to 12 bases. The CDR3 loop is CASSIGGLEHNEQFF. In nucleotides, the CDR3 is TGTGCCAGTAGTATAGGAGGGCTGGAACACAATGAGCAGTTCTTC.

This clonotype was seen at least ten times. This sequence joins TRBV12-3 or TRBV12-4 and TRBJ2-7; D remains ambiguous. The CDR3 extends over 15 amino acids. V was shortened by 3 bases and J by 6 bases, with 18 bases between the two germline ends. In nucleotides, the CDR3 is TGTGCCAGCAGTTTGGCCAGCCCTCCACGAGGCGAGCAGTACTTC. It is translated as CASSLASPPRGEQYF.

This clonotype was picked up many times. The chain uses TRBV6-1 and TRBJ1-6, with 7 bases matching TRBD1. The CDR3 loop spans 17 amino acids. V shed 5 bases, J shed 11 bases, and the junction held 18 bases outside the gene matches. Germline V gene lookup returns CDR1 MNHNS and CDR2 SASEGT. The CDR3 coding sequence is TGTGCCAGCAGTTTGTTAACAGGGGCCGGTGGTATGACACCCCTCCACTTT. Residues: CASSLLTGAGGMTPLHF.

This clonotype has a count of ten or more. This chain links TRBV7-2 with TRBJ2-5, with 8 bases aligning to TRBD2. Germline V gene data show CDR1 as SGHTA and CDR2 as FQGNSA. V dropped 5 bases and J dropped 7; count of bases not matched to a gene: 6. The CDR3 is made up of 13 amino acids. In DNA form, the CDR3 reads TGTGCCAGCAGCCAAACTAGCGGTAGGACCCAGTACTTC. Amino acid sequence: CASSQTSGRTQYF. The full variable domain, in which reference TRBV7-2 and TRBJ2-5 provide the parts outside the CDR3, is GAGVSQSPSNKVTEKGKDVELRCDPISGHTALYWYRQSLGQGLEFLIYFQGNSAPDKSGLPSDRFSAERTGGSVSTLTIQRTQQEDSAVYLCASSQTSGRTQYFGPGTRLLVL.

At least ten counts were recorded for this clonotype. The chain employs TRBV7-2 and TRBJ2-5; 7 bases fit TRBD2. The CDR3 covers 14 residues. Trimming removed 5 bases from V and 4 bases from J; junction bases left unmatched: 7. CDR1 is SGHTA, CDR2 FQGNSA, per germline. CDR3 amino acids: CASSQPGGRETQYF. CDR3 nucleotides: TGTGCCAGCAGCCAACCCGGGGGGAGAGAGACCCAGTACTTC.

The V and J genes are TRBV4-3 and TRBJ1-5, with 9 bases fitting TRBD1. This CDR3 contains 15 residues. The germline gives CDR1 LGHNA, CDR2 YSLEER. The V and J ends lost 0 bases and 8 bases, in that order; junction bases with no gene match: 5. The CDR3 loop is CASSQEWTGDEPQHF. DNA of the CDR3: TGCGCCAGCAGCCAAGAATGGACAGGGGATGAGCCCCAGCATTTT.

By share, this clonotype ranks as medium-sized (0.01 to 0.1%). The rearrangement links TRBV20-1 to TRBJ2-7, with 9 bases lining up with TRBD1. The CDR3 runs to 14 residues. V lost 3 bases to trimming and J lost 5 bases; unmatched junction nucleotides: 8. Germline CDR1 is DFQATT and CDR2 is SNEGSKA (reference sequence). CDR3 coding DNA: TGCAGTGCTAGTCCACAGGGGGCTCTCAACGAGCAGTACTTC. This gives the protein CSASPQGALNEQYF.

Many counts were recorded for this clonotype. The CDR3 loop reads CASSLEPGQPQHF. The CDR3, as DNA: TGCGCCAGCAGCTTGGAGCCAGGGCAGCCCCAGCATTTT. The chain joins TRBV5-1 to TRBJ1-5; tentative D call: TRBD1 (5 bases). V was shortened by 0 bases and J by 7 bases, with 8 bases between the two germline ends. The CDR3 is 13 residues long. Germline loops: CDR1 SGHRS, CDR2 YFSETQ.

The gene calls are TRBV9 and TRBJ2-7, with D hard to call. Germline loops: CDR1 SGDLS, CDR2 YYNGEE. This CDR3 has 14 amino acids. V was cut by 4 bases and J by 0 bases, with 11 bases left in between. The CDR3 sequence is CASSPSPSSYEQYF. For the CDR3, the DNA is TGTGCCAGCAGCCCCAGCCCCAGCTCCTACGAGCAGTACTTC.

Relative to its sample, this clonotype is medium-sized. The gene calls are TRBV19 and TRBJ1-4; 7 positions agree with TRBD1. Germline loops: CDR1 LNHDA, CDR2 SQIVND (reference sequence). V dropped 6 bases and J dropped 8; count of bases not matched to a gene: 15. CDR3 length: 16 residues. CDR3 in DNA: TGTGCCAGTAGAGGGAGAGGGGGCTCAAAGAAGGAAAAACTGTTTTTT. This codes for CASRGRGGSKKEKLFF.

The rearrangement links TRBV6-2 or TRBV6-3 to TRBJ2-7, with 8 bases lining up with TRBD1. The germline gives CDR1 MNHEY, CDR2 SVGEGT. This CDR3 comprises 13 residues. J lost 3 bases, V lost 4 bases, and 2 bases had no gene match. The CDR3: CASSSTGVYEQYF. In DNA form, the CDR3 reads TGTGCCAGCAGTTCGACAGGGGTCTACGAGCAGTACTTC.

The chain's CDR3 is CASSPGGVSTGELFF. As DNA, the CDR3 is TGTGCCAGCTCTCCAGGAGGCGTCTCCACCGGGGAGCTGTTTTTT. The chain combines TRBV18 with TRBJ2-2; tentative D call: TRBD2 (5 bases). Germline V gene data show CDR1 as KGHSH and CDR2 as LQKENI. Trimming shortened V by 6 bases and J by 4 bases, and 15 bases separated the two germline ends. This CDR3 spans 15 amino acids.

The gene calls are TRBV7-8 and TRBJ1-5; a weak D match, TRBD1 (5 bases). The V and J ends lost 1 base and 2 bases respectively, with 15 bases between them. The CDR3 covers 17 residues. The germline CDR1 and CDR2 sequences are SGHVS and FQNEAQ. The CDR3 DNA reads TGTGCCAGCAGCTTAGTAGAAGGGGTACAGGGCAATCAGCCCCAGCATTTT. It encodes CASSLVEGVQGNQPQHF.

This clonotype was picked up a small number of times. The chain carries TRBV20-1 and TRBJ1-2; TRBD1 is a possible D gene (6 bases). The CDR3 length is 15 residues. Between the trimmed V and J ends, which lost 0 bases and 4 bases, there was a span of 15 bases. The germline gives CDR1 DFQATT, CDR2 SNEGSKA (reference sequence). This chain's CDR3 is CSARDDRQDTYGYTF. The CDR3 DNA follows: TGCAGTGCTAGAGATGACCGACAGGACACCTATGGCTACACCTTC.

The chain carries TRBV21-1 and TRBJ1-1; TRBD1 is the table's D call, not checked against the DNA. TRBV21-1 is a documented pseudogene. CDR3 length: 15 amino acids. The CDR3, as DNA: TGTGCCAGCTGCAAACGTAGGGGCAGAAGAACTGAAGCTTTCTTT. The encoded protein is CASCKRRGRRTEAFF.

By sample fraction, this clonotype is medium-sized. The chain is built from TRBV12-3 or TRBV12-4 and TRBJ2-7, with 7 bases matching TRBD2. V trimming: 8 bases; J trimming: 6 bases; junction bases outside the gene matches: 25. The CDR3 has 18 residues. This chain's CDR3 is CASGPTWISGNAVGEQYV. The CDR3 nucleotides are TGTGCCAGCGGGCCGACGTGGATAAGCGGGAACGCAGTAGGCGAGCAGTACGTC.

This clonotype is categorized as medium-sized. The chain carries TRBV28 and TRBJ1-2; D perhaps matches TRBD1 (5 bases). CDR1 is MDHEN, CDR2 SYDVKM, per germline. The CDR3 contains 13 residues. Trimming cost V 5 bases and J 5 bases, with 12 bases left between them. For the CDR3, the DNA is TGTGCCAGCAGTACCGGGGGATGGTATGGCTACACCTTC. Its translation is CASSTGGWYGYTF.

By share of the sample, this clonotype is medium-sized. V is TRBV6-5 and J is TRBJ1-1; D is perhaps TRBD1 (5 bases). Trimming removed 6 bases at V and 5 bases at J, with 19 bases between. CDR3 length: 15 residues. CDR1 and CDR2 (germline): MNHEY, SVGAGI. The CDR3 reads CASRPGRRRETEAFF. CDR3 in DNA: TGTGCCAGCAGGCCAGGGAGGCGAAGGGAAACTGAAGCTTTCTTT.

This clonotype came up a few times. J is TRBJ2-1 and V is TRBV20-1; weak D call: TRBD1 (6 bases). Germline CDR1 is DFQATT and CDR2 is SNEGSKA (reference sequence). CDR3 size: 14 residues. Trimming stripped 3 bases from V and 2 bases from J, with 11 bases between. This chain's CDR3 is CSASLQGTYNEQFF. The CDR3 bases are TGCAGTGCTAGTCTACAGGGCACCTACAATGAGCAGTTCTTC.

This clonotype has only a few counts. V gene TRBV2 combines with J gene TRBJ1-4, with TRBD1 matching over 9 bases. Germline V lookup: CDR1 SNHLY, CDR2 FYNNEI. This CDR3 is built from 12 residues. J gave up 8 bases and V 6 bases, and 1 base lay outside the gene matches. CDR3 sequence reads: CASRGTGEKLFF. CDR3 nucleotide sequence: TGTGCCAGCAGGGGGACAGGGGAAAAACTGTTTTTT.